The entry that follows covers one T cell receptor beta chain sequence. Antigen specificity is unknown. This entry is derived from a study of T-cell memory formation after mild COVID-19. The wider study: The TCR clusters were mostly specific to one donor. Regarding the study as a whole: SARS-CoV-2 specificity of second-wave clones peaking day 37 was unconfirmed.

TCRdb reanalysed the 5' RACE reads using MiXCR and keeps one entry per CDR3 protein. The repertoire has 400,000 to 450,000 distinct CDR3 sequences, more than 15% of them found once; the top ten carry 20% to 25%. The germline gives CDR1 DFQATT, CDR2 SNEGSKA (reference sequence). CDR3 length: 12 amino acids. V lost 5 bases, J lost 8 bases, and 8 bases stayed unmatched. Sequences were obtained from PBMCs or a T cell subset sorted from them (not recorded which). The TCR was taken from a man aged 18 to 30 who had mild COVID-19 (a few samples of this study predate the infection). Cell type and time point are not known. The chain carries TRBV20-1 and TRBJ1-2; 7 nucleotides match TRBD1. The CDR3 is CSAQTGVQGYTF. DNA for the CDR3: TGCAGTGCTCAAACAGGGGTTCAGGGCTACACCTTC.